A selection of T cell receptor beta chains follows, all from one sample in a study of T cell clones after liver transplantation. Measured with immunoSEQ multiplex PCR; TCRdb has only the in-frame clones, and not every one. The data contain 99,000 or so clones, more than 75% of them singletons. The source was CD4+ T cells from blood, collected before liver transplant. The receptors were sampled from a human donor who received a liver transplant. The CDR3 runs from the conserved cysteine through the conserved F or W. Fields, in order: CDR3 protein, CDR3 DNA, clone size, D gene, V gene, J gene. The D gene is left open where the match is weak. The size field is filled for only some rows; it gives once, few, many or a size class.

CDR3 protein: CASRHSNQPQHF
CDR3 DNA: TGTGCCAGCCGACATAGCAATCAGCCCCAGCATTTT
clone size: few
D gene: NA
V gene: TRBV19
J gene: TRBJ1-5

CDR3 protein: CAWSLPGRPNIQYF
CDR3 DNA: TGTGCCTGGAGTCTTCCGGGACGGCCAAACATTCAGTACTTC
clone size: NA
D gene: NA
V gene: TRBV30
J gene: TRBJ2-4

CDR3 protein: CASSAGTGGTYEQYF
CDR3 DNA: TGTGCCAGCAGCGCCGGGACAGGGGGAACCTACGAGCAGTACTTC
clone size: once
D gene: TRBD1
V gene: TRBV9
J gene: TRBJ2-7

CDR3 protein: CASSVDGTSFNEQFF
CDR3 DNA: TGTGCCAGCAGCGTAGACGGGACTAGCTTCAATGAGCAGTTCTTC
clone size: once
D gene: TRBD2
V gene: TRBV9
J gene: TRBJ2-1

CDR3 protein: CASSRRTQETQYF
CDR3 DNA: TGTGCCAGCTCACGCAGGACTCAAGAGACCCAGTACTTC
clone size: NA
D gene: NA
V gene: TRBV18
J gene: TRBJ2-5

CDR3 protein: CASSPGGAGEQYF
CDR3 DNA: TGTGCCAGCAGTCCGGGCGGGGCCGGCGAGCAGTACTTC
clone size: NA
D gene: NA
V gene: TRBV28
J gene: TRBJ2-7

CDR3 protein: CASRVRQSNTEAFF
CDR3 DNA: TGTGCCAGCAGGGTTCGACAAAGCAACACTGAAGCTTTCTTT
clone size: NA
D gene: NA
V gene: TRBV27
J gene: TRBJ1-1

CDR3 protein: CASSREGPTNEQFF
CDR3 DNA: TGTGCCAGCAGCCGAGAGGGACCAACCAATGAGCAGTTCTTC
clone size: NA
D gene: NA
V gene: TRBV11-1
J gene: TRBJ2-1

CDR3 protein: CASSQTGVRSPLHF
CDR3 DNA: TGTGCCAGCAGCCAGACAGGGGTTCGGTCACCCCTCCACTTT
clone size: NA
D gene: TRBD1
V gene: TRBV7-6
J gene: TRBJ1-6

CDR3 protein: CASSISQGRNTIYF
CDR3 DNA: TGTGCCAGCAGTATCAGTCAGGGTAGAAACACCATATATTTT
clone size: NA
D gene: NA
V gene: TRBV28
J gene: TRBJ1-3

CDR3 protein: CASSQGTGGRMGVYEQYF
CDR3 DNA: TGTGCCAGCAGTCAAGGGACAGGGGGACGTATGGGGGTATACGAGCAGTACTTC
clone size: NA
D gene: TRBD1
V gene: TRBV28
J gene: TRBJ2-7